This TCR beta chain appears in the sequencing data of a study of molecular identifiers for immune sequencing clone quantification. Germline CDR1 reads SGHRS; CDR2 reads YFSETQ. The CDR3 spans 18 residues. The V end was cut by 0 bases, the J end by 0 bases, with 15 bases between. One entry per CDR3 protein results from TCRdb running MiXCR on the PCR reads. Altogether fewer than 350,000 distinct CDR3 sequences are present, about 20% being singletons, with the ten largest covering approximately 0.8%. The V and J genes are TRBV5-1 and TRBJ2-2; no reliable D call. The source of this sequence is a human donor in good health. Some libraries in this study had Jurkat cell RNA spiked in. Sequences were obtained from naive CD8+ T cells from blood, with Jurkat cell RNA spiked in. Subset reported: FACS-sorted CD8+CD4-CCR7+CD45RA+ naive T cells. The chain's CDR3 is CASSLVVLAGSNTGELFF. DNA for the CDR3: TGCGCCAGCAGCTTGGTAGTTTTGGCAGGCTCGAACACCGGGGAGCTGTTTTTT. Filled out from reference TRBV5-1 and TRBJ2-2, the complete variable domain reads KAGVTQTPRYLIKTRGQQVTLSCSPISGHRSVSWYQQTPGQGLQFLFEYFSETQRNKGNFPGRFSGRQFSNSRSEMNVSTLELGDSALYLCASSLVVLAGSNTGELFFGEGSRLTVL.